These 14 T cell receptor beta chains came from one sample sequenced in a study of vaccination and CD4 T cells after COVID-19. Oncomine TCR Beta short-read sequencing was applied to DNA from cultured CD4+ T cells. TCRdb used MiXCR to reprocess the PCR reads, holding one entry per CDR3 protein. The table shows about 21,000 distinct CDR3 sequences, with approximately 50% occurring only once. These receptors have no known antigen. Documented treatment: roughly 11-day PBMC culture with coronavirus spike peptide pools or control peptides (ViraFEST assay). Sequenced sample: CD4+ T cells from blood, cultured in vitro. The source is a human donor who had recovered from COVID-19.

This chain connects TRBV27 to TRBJ2-7; D is uncertain. Per the germline V gene, CDR1 is MNHEY and CDR2 is SMNVEV (reference sequence). The length of the CDR3 is 11 residues. The V gene lost 10 bases and the J gene lost 0 bases, with 7 bases spanning the gap. For the CDR3, the DNA is TGTGCCACCGTAGACTCCTACGAGCAGTACTTC. Translated, it gives CATVDSYEQYF.

J is TRBJ2-5 and V is TRBV27; 13 nucleotides agree with TRBD2. V trimming: 4 bases; J trimming: 5 bases; junction bases outside the gene matches: 16. From germline, CDR1 is MNHEY and CDR2 SMNVEV (reference sequence). CDR3 length: 19 residues. The CDR3 nucleotides read TGTGCCAGCAGTTCAACGCCTCGGACTAGCGGGAGTCGCTCCGAGACCCAGTACTTC. Its translation: CASSSTPRTSGSRSETQYF.

This clonotype has more than one count but fewer than ten. V gene TRBV20-1 combines with J gene TRBJ1-1; possible D gene TRBD1, 5 bases. CDR3 length equals 16 residues. The V end lost 3 bases, the J end lost 3 bases, and 20 bases lay between the germline ends. The germline gives CDR1 DFQATT, CDR2 SNEGSKA (reference sequence). The CDR3 sequence: CSASPGLRSRDTEAFF. In DNA form, the CDR3 reads TGCAGTGCTAGCCCGGGACTCAGGTCTCGGGACACTGAAGCTTTCTTT.

Comments on this clonotype: At one of its ends the junction is not consistent with the germline gene, which may arise from a read error. This chain links TRBV7-7 with TRBJ2-7; D not certain. Germline CDR1 and CDR2: SSHAT and FNYEAQ (reference sequence). The CDR3 length is 14 residues. CDR3 DNA sequence: TGTGCTAGCAGCGCCCAGGACGGCTCCTACGAGCAGTACTTC. The encoded protein is CASSAQDGSYEQYF.

The chain uses TRBV28 and TRBJ2-1; 9 nucleotides match TRBD1. Germline lookup yields CDR1 MDHEN and CDR2 SYDVKM. This CDR3 has 15 residues. V dropped 3 bases and J dropped 5; count of bases not matched to a gene: 5. CDR3 coding DNA: TGTGCCAGCAGTTTCCACGGGACAGGGCACAATGAGCAGTTCTTC. Translation: CASSFHGTGHNEQFF.

The V call is TRBV6-1, the J call TRBJ2-7, with D unresolved. V shed 7 bases and J shed 6 bases, with 16 bases lying between them. CDR1 is MNHNS and CDR2 is SASEGT in the germline V gene. The CDR3 spans 13 residues. The CDR3 DNA reads as TGTGCCAGCAAACCGCAGCCTTTCCTCGAGCAGTACTTC. This codes for CASKPQPFLEQYF.

The chain combines TRBV19 with TRBJ1-1; D unresolved. The CDR3 contains 14 residues. V shed 3 bases and J shed 3 bases, with 11 bases lying between them. The germline gives CDR1 LNHDA, CDR2 SQIVND (reference sequence). CDR3 nucleotides: TGTGCCAGTAGTATCGCGCCCGGGGACACTGAAGCTTTCTTT. Encoded protein: CASSIAPGDTEAFF.

The gene calls are TRBV7-9 and TRBJ2-1; no firm D call. The CDR3 consists of 14 residues. The germline V and J ends were trimmed by 5 bases and 6 bases, with 14 bases remaining between them. CDR1 is SEHNR and CDR2 is FQNEAQ in the germline V gene (reference sequence). As DNA, the CDR3 is TGTGCCAGCAGCCCTCTCGCGCTGATCAATGAGCAGTTCTTC. It is translated as CASSPLALINEQFF. Full variable domain (missing parts from reference TRBV7-9 and TRBJ2-1): DTGVSQNPRHKITKRGQNVTFRCDPISEHNRLYWYRQTLGQGPEFLTYFQNEAQLEKSRLLSDRFSAERPKGSFSTLEIQRTEQGDSAMYLCASSPLALINEQFFGPGTRLTVL.

The chain uses TRBV11-3 and TRBJ2-3; D possibly corresponds to TRBD2 (6 bases). V lost 5 bases and J lost 1, with 13 bases in between. The germline gives CDR1 SGHNT, CDR2 YENEEA. The CDR3 runs 15 residues. The CDR3 loop is CASSAAGPGTDTQYF. CDR3 DNA: TGTGCCAGCAGCGCCGCGGGGCCGGGCACAGATACGCAGTATTTT.

The chain is built from TRBV20-1 and TRBJ2-1, with D unclear. CDR1 and CDR2 (germline): DFQATT, SNEGSKA (reference sequence). V lost 3 bases to trimming and J lost 9 bases, with 6 bases between them. The CDR3 has 10 amino acids. In nucleotides, the CDR3 is TGCAGTGCTAGGTGGGTTGAGCAGTTCTTC. Its translation: CSARWVEQFF.

The chain couples TRBV2 to TRBJ1-2; TRBD1 matches 9 bases. The CDR3 sequence is 14 residues long. The germline gives CDR1 SNHLY, CDR2 FYNNEI. The J segment lost 5 bases and the V segment lost 2 bases, leaving 3 bases of the junction unmatched. Here the CDR3 DNA reads TGTGCCAGCAGTGAAACCGGGACAGGGTATGGCTACACCTTC. As protein: CASSETGTGYGYTF.

This clonotype was seen a handful of times. The chain joins TRBV2 to TRBJ2-7; TRBD1 matches at 7 bases. CDR1 and CDR2 (germline): SNHLY, FYNNEI. CDR3 size: 11 residues. V lost 8 bases, J lost 7 bases, and 5 bases stayed unmatched. CDR3 in amino acids: CASHRGGEQYF. Here the CDR3 DNA reads TGTGCCAGCCACAGGGGCGGGGAGCAGTACTTC. Combining the CDR3 with reference TRBV2 and TRBJ2-7 gives the whole variable domain EPEVTQTPSHQVTQMGQEVILRCVPISNHLYFYWYRQILGQKVEFLVSFYNNEISEKSEIFDDQFSVERPDGSNFTLKIRSTKLEDSAMYFCASHRGGEQYFGPGTRLTVT.

This clonotype was seen a handful of times. This sequence joins TRBV11-2 and TRBJ1-1, with D possibly TRBD1 on 5 matching bases. The CDR3 runs 15 residues. V lost 4 bases to trimming and J lost 4 bases, with 16 bases between them. Germline V gives CDR1 SGHAT, CDR2 FQNNGV. This CDR3 reads CASSWGRGLRTEAFF. DNA of the CDR3: TGTGCCAGCAGCTGGGGGAGGGGATTGCGCACTGAAGCTTTCTTT.

V is TRBV20-1 and J is TRBJ2-3, with TRBD1 identical over 7 bases. Unmatched junction bases numbered 10, after V lost 3 bases and J lost 1 base. CDR3 length: 16 amino acids. CDR1 and CDR2 from the germline V gene are DFQATT and SNEGSKA (reference sequence). The CDR3 sequence is CSASRDSNRGTDTQYF. The CDR3 DNA is TGCAGTGCTAGCCGGGACAGTAATAGGGGCACAGATACGCAGTATTTT.